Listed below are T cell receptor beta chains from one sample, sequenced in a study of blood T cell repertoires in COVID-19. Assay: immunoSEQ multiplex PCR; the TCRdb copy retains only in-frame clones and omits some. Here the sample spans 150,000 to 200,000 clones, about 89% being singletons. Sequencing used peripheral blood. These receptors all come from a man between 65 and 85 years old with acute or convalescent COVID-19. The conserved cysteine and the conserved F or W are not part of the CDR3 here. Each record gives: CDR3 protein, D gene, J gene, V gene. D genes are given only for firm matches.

ASSQVPTGISNQPQH,TRBD1,TRBJ1-5,TRBV4-1
ASSPRGGASGANVLT,TRBD2,TRBJ2-6,TRBV5-1
ASSGTGGSGSYEQY,NA,TRBJ2-7,TRBV6-6
ASSLILAGGQETQF,TRBD2,TRBJ2-1,TRBV5-1
ASSLPGTANTEAF,TRBD1,TRBJ1-1,TRBV5-4
ASSKTIGTSGIEQY,NA,TRBJ2-7,TRBV21-1
ASSLAQGDGYT,TRBD1,TRBJ1-2,TRBV5-1
SVRGGTVPDTQY,NA,TRBJ2-3,TRBV29-1
ASSLGGQGGTEAF,TRBD1,TRBJ1-1,TRBV5-4
ASSSTDTQY,NA,TRBJ2-3,TRBV5-6
ASSARGAALEAF,NA,TRBJ1-1,TRBV3-1/TRBV3-2
ASSVTSGGGGYEQY,TRBD2,TRBJ2-7,TRBV28
ASRDREETQY,TRBD1,TRBJ2-5,TRBV2
ASSQGGGVREQY,TRBD2,TRBJ2-7,TRBV4-1
ASSLSSLGTDTQY,NA,TRBJ2-3,TRBV28
ASSLGVGGTTDTQY,NA,TRBJ2-3,TRBV5-4
ASRPRLAGQRSSYEQY,TRBD2,TRBJ2-7,TRBV7-2
ASRAAGGREQF,TRBD2,TRBJ2-1,TRBV6-5
ASSLAFIGQGYTGELF,TRBD1,TRBJ2-2,TRBV7-9
ASNQGRTGELF,NA,TRBJ2-2,TRBV19
ASSLAGGRDTEAF,NA,TRBJ1-1,TRBV5-1
ASSVGGTDNSPLH,TRBD1,TRBJ1-6,TRBV9
ASSLSSTDTQY,NA,TRBJ2-3,TRBV5-1
ASSYSRGSGTDTQY,NA,TRBJ2-3,TRBV6-2/TRBV6-3
ATYPSGRHNEQF,TRBD2,TRBJ2-1,TRBV6-5
ASSARDTGKEGYGYT,NA,TRBJ1-2,TRBV9
ASSRQGRNSPLH,TRBD1,TRBJ1-6,TRBV7-3
ASILDRGRTDTQY,TRBD1,TRBJ2-3,TRBV2